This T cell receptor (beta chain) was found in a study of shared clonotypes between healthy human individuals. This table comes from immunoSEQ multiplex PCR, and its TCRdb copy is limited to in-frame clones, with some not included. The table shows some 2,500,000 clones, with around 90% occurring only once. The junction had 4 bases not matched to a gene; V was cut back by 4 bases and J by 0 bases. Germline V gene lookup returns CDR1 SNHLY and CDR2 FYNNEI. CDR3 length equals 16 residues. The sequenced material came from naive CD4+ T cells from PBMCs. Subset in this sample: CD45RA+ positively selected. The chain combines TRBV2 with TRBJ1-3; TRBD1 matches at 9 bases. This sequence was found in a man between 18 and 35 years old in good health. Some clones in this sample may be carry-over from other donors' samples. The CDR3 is CASSGGTGISGNTIYF. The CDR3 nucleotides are TGTGCCAGCAGTGGGGGGACAGGGATCTCTGGAAACACCATATATTTT.